The sequence of this T cell receptor (beta chain) was determined in a study of human T cells and chemical hapten exposure. Study-wide results and caveats: Clustering by CDR3 similarity yielded significantly more large clusters from expanded TCRs than controls. With alopecia, donors may have immune responses unlike healthy people's. There was no change with DPC sensitization in TCRs above 1 in 1000 frequency.

The CDR3 runs to 15 residues. CDR1 and CDR2 (germline): MDHEN, SYDVKM. Time point of the sample: patch test 3, about 24 weeks after DPC sensitization. As for treatment: therapeutic diphenylcyclopropenone sensitization with weekly scalp DPC. About this clonotype: Its antigen is as yet unknown. Since a much larger clone is just one base distant, this may be a read error.

Individual cDNA molecules in this library carried unique molecular identifiers. MiXCR was run by TCRdb on the RACE reads, yielding one entry per CDR3 protein. The profile shows about 82,000 distinct CDR3 sequences, 10% to 15% of them singletons. The TCR was taken from a woman between 45 and 65 years old with alopecia areata. Some clones in this sample may be carry-over from other donors' samples. Sample: whole blood, taken in connection with sensitization to the hapten diphenylcyclopropenone (DPC). The chain combines TRBV28 with TRBJ2-7; D is perhaps TRBD2 (7 bases). As DNA, the CDR3 is TGTGCCAGCAGTTTATTGAAAAGGGGGGACTACGTGCAGTACTTC. It yields the protein CASSLLKRGDYVQYF.